Below are 21 T cell receptor beta chains sequenced from a single sample in a study of T cells in localized non-small cell lung cancer. Libraries were prepared by immunoSEQ multiplex PCR; TCRdb keeps only in-frame clonotypes and omits some of them. There are fewer than 95,000 clones in the sample; about nine tenths occur only once, and about 4% lies in the top ten. The sequencing here drew on PBMCs, taken before any cancer treatment. These receptors were taken from a woman aged 40-69 years with stage II squamous cell lung carcinoma.

The rearrangement uses TRBV28 and TRBJ1-2; 9 bases are shared with TRBD1. CDR1 is MDHEN and CDR2 is SYDVKM in the germline V gene. Germline trimming cut 8 bases from V and 8 bases from J; bases unmatched to any gene: 15. CDR3 length: 15 residues. The CDR3 is CASSRQSGQGTGYTF. The CDR3 DNA reads as TGTGCCAGCTCGCGACAATCGGGACAGGGTACCGGCTACACCTTC.

The chain is built from TRBV5-1 and TRBJ2-7, with TRBD1 as a possible D gene (5 bases). The germline V and J ends were trimmed by 6 bases and 6 bases, with 16 bases remaining between them. The CDR3 consists of 13 residues. Germline-derived CDR1 and CDR2 are SGHRS and YFSETQ. DNA of the CDR3: TGCGCCAGCACGAGGCAGGGTCTTGGCGAGCAGTACTTC. Encoded protein: CASTRQGLGEQYF.

The gene calls are TRBV4-1 and TRBJ2-5; D is ambiguous. Germline V CDR1 and CDR2: MGHRA, YSYEKL. Trimming pared 5 bases from V and 5 bases from J, leaving 6 bases between. This CDR3 is 11 amino acids long. CDR3 sequence reads: CASSVRETQYF. For the CDR3, the DNA is TGCGCCAGCAGCGTAAGGGAGACCCAGTACTTC.

The chain links TRBV10-1 to TRBJ1-1; 7 bases fit TRBD1. CDR1 is WNHNN, CDR2 SYGVQD, per germline (reference sequence). V lost 3 bases and J lost 3; bases outside the gene matches: 7. This CDR3 contains 15 residues. For the CDR3, the DNA is TGCGCCAGCAGTGACCCCCGACAGGGTTACACTGAAGCTTTCTTT. Residues: CASSDPRQGYTEAFF.

In this sample, this clone turned up once. The chain recombines TRBV2 with TRBJ2-7, with TRBD1 matching 9 bases. Germline V CDR1 and CDR2: SNHLY, FYNNEI. With 5 bases clipped from V and 6 bases from J, the junction kept 11 bases outside the gene matches. This CDR3 is built from 15 residues. The CDR3 reads CASSNSPGTGSEQYF. In DNA form, the CDR3 reads TGTGCCAGCAGTAATTCTCCGGGGACAGGGAGCGAGCAGTACTTC.

The chain has TRBV6-1 and TRBJ2-2; possibly TRBD1 or TRBD2 for D (5 bases each). The CDR3 totals 14 residues. The ends were cut back, 5 bases at V and 4 bases at J, with 11 bases in the middle. CDR1 is MNHNS, CDR2 SASEGT, per germline. The chain's CDR3 is CASSPGTPTGELFF. The DNA of the CDR3 is TGTGCCAGCAGTCCAGGGACCCCCACCGGGGAGCTGTTTTTT.

V gene TRBV5-6 combines with J gene TRBJ1-1; D ambiguous. This CDR3 is 11 amino acids long. CDR1 and CDR2 (germline): SGHDT, YYEEEE. The V gene lost 5 bases and the J gene lost 8 bases, with 10 bases spanning the gap. This chain's CDR3 is CASSWAGEAFF. CDR3 DNA: TGTGCCAGCAGTTGGGCCGGGGAAGCTTTCTTT.

CDR3 sequence: CASRAGTANTEAFF. As DNA, the CDR3 is TGTGCCAGCAGAGCGGGGACAGCCAACACTGAAGCTTTCTTT. This rearrangement joins TRBV2 to TRBJ1-1; 7 nucleotides align to TRBD1. The germline gives CDR1 SNHLY, CDR2 FYNNEI. The CDR3 is 14 amino acids. V gave up 6 bases and J gave up 2 bases; unmatched junction bases: 6.

The V gene is TRBV6-5, the J gene TRBJ1-1; perhaps TRBD1 as D (5 bases). V lost 7 bases and J lost 8, with 14 bases in between. CDR1 and CDR2 from the germline V gene are MNHEY and SVGAGI. CDR3 length: 12 residues. Written as DNA, the CDR3 is TGTGCCAGCATCCAGGGCGGAGGGGAAGCTTTCTTT. Translating gives CASIQGGGEAFF.

This chain links TRBV28 with TRBJ1-5; 7 nucleotides line up with TRBD1. V lost 6 bases and J lost 0; bases outside the gene matches: 5. The germline V gene encodes CDR1 MDHEN and CDR2 SYDVKM. The CDR3 length is 15 residues. As DNA, the CDR3 is TGTGCCAGCAGGGGACAGTTTTATAGCAATCAGCCCCAGCATTTT. Translation gives CASRGQFYSNQPQHF. The entire variable domain, with the rest obtained from reference TRBV28 and TRBJ1-5, is as follows: DVKVTQSSRYLVKRTGEKVFLECVQDMDHENMFWYRQDPGLGLRLIYFSYDVKMKEKGDIPEGYSVSREKKERFSLILESASTNQTSMYLCASRGQFYSNQPQHFGDGTRLSIL.

This clone appeared once. The rearrangement joins TRBV5-1 to TRBJ1-1; D is unresolved. Trimming cost V 0 bases and J 5 bases, with 14 bases left between them. The CDR3 runs to 15 residues. The germline CDR1 and CDR2 sequences are SGHRS and YFSETQ. CDR3 sequence: CASSLDRNRRTEAFF. The DNA of the CDR3 is TGCGCCAGCAGCTTGGATCGCAATAGAAGGACTGAAGCTTTCTTT. The variable domain in full, with the rest retrieved from reference TRBV5-1 and TRBJ1-1, is KAGVTQTPRYLIKTRGQQVTLSCSPISGHRSVSWYQQTPGQGLQFLFEYFSETQRNKGNFPGRFSGRQFSNSRSEMNVSTLELGDSALYLCASSLDRNRRTEAFFGQGTRLTVV.

This clone was counted a single time. Sequence at one end of the junction differs from germline and may be a read error. J is TRBJ1-1 and V is TRBV30; D is uncertain. Germline-derived CDR1 and CDR2 are GTSNPN and SVGIG (reference sequence). CDR3 size: 14 residues. Here the CDR3 reads CAWGVPPRNTEAFF. The CDR3 nucleotides are TGTGCCTGGGGTGTGCCACCAAGAAACACTGAAGCTTTCTTT. Full variable domain (rest looked up from reference TRBV30 and TRBJ1-1): SQTIHQWPATLVQPVGSPLSLECTVEGTSNPNLYWYRQAAGRGLQLLFYSVGIGQISSEVPQNLSASRPQDRQFILSSKKLLLSDSGFYLCAWGVPPRNTEAFFGQGTRLTVV.

The chain combines TRBV27 with TRBJ1-3; no clear D. The CDR3 sequence is 15 residues long. The germline V and J ends were trimmed by 7 bases and 4 bases, with 17 bases remaining between them. Germline V gene data show CDR1 as MNHEY and CDR2 as SMNVEV (reference sequence). CDR3 loop: CASMGRFFGGNTIYF. The CDR3, as DNA: TGTGCCAGCATGGGGAGGTTCTTTGGCGGAAACACCATATATTTT.

The rearrangement uses TRBV7-2 and TRBJ2-3; possibly TRBD1 or TRBD2 for D (5 bases each). CDR1 SGHTA and CDR2 FQGNSA come from the germline V gene. V was pared by 5 bases and J by 7 bases, with 16 bases between. The CDR3 consists of 14 residues. The CDR3 sequence is CASSPTEGTNTQYF. CDR3 DNA sequence: TGTGCCAGCAGCCCGACAGAGGGAACTAATACGCAGTATTTT.

The rearrangement links TRBV10-3 to TRBJ2-1; D is perhaps TRBD1 (6 bases). Trimming removed 3 bases from V and 9 bases from J, with 15 bases in between. Germline loops: CDR1 ENHRY, CDR2 SYGVKD. There are 14 residues in the CDR3. CDR3 DNA: TGTGCCATCAGTGAAAACAGGGATTTTGGTGAGCAGTTCTTC. Translated, it gives CAISENRDFGEQFF.

The V gene is TRBV18, the J gene TRBJ1-2, with D possibly being TRBD1 (5 bases). This CDR3 comprises 15 residues. Trimming cost V 3 bases and J 8 bases, with 19 bases left between them. Germline lookup yields CDR1 KGHSH and CDR2 LQKENI. The CDR3 reads CASSPETGTAKGYTF. CDR3 in DNA: TGTGCCAGCTCACCCGAAACCGGGACGGCGAAGGGCTACACCTTC. The full variable domain, in which reference TRBV18 and TRBJ1-2 provide the parts outside the CDR3, is NAGVMQNPRHLVRRRGQEARLRCSPMKGHSHVYWYRQLPEEGLKFMVYLQKENIIDESGMPKERFSAEFPKEGPSILRIQQVVRGDSAAYFCASSPETGTAKGYTFGSGTRLTVV.

The chain recombines TRBV7-8 with TRBJ1-2; TRBD1 agrees at 7 bases. There are 15 residues in the CDR3. Germline V gene data show CDR1 as SGHVS and CDR2 as FQNEAQ. Germline trimming cut 4 bases from V and 4 bases from J; bases unmatched to any gene: 9. In DNA, the CDR3 is TGTGCCAGCAGCTCCCTAAGACAGGGCTTCTATGGCTACACCTTC. Its protein product is CASSSLRQGFYGYTF. The variable domain in full, completed from reference TRBV7-8 and TRBJ1-2, reads GAGVSQSPRYKVAKRGQDVALRCDPISGHVSLFWYQQALGQGPEFLTYFQNEAQLDKSGLPSDRFFAERPEGSVSTLKIQRTQQEDSAVYLCASSSLRQGFYGYTFGSGTRLTVV.

V is TRBV6-1 and J is TRBJ1-2, with D uncertain. The ends were cut back, 8 bases at V and 4 bases at J, with 5 bases in the middle. Germline values: CDR1 MNHNS, CDR2 SASEGT. The CDR3 extends over 10 amino acids. CDR3 DNA: TGTGCCAGCCTTTTCTATGGCTACACCTTC. Its protein product is CASLFYGYTF.

This chain links TRBV29-1 with TRBJ1-1, with 9 bases aligning to TRBD1. CDR3 size: 14 residues. J lost 4 bases, V lost 7 bases, and 10 bases had no gene match. The germline V gene has CDR1 SQVTM and CDR2 ANQGSEA. As DNA, the CDR3 is TGCAGCGCCGGGACAGGGCATGGAATCACTGAAGCTTTCTTT. Protein product: CSAGTGHGITEAFF.

CDR3 amino acids: CASRSDRGNYGYTF. The CDR3 region has the DNA TGTGCCAGTAGGAGCGACAGGGGGAACTATGGCTACACCTTC. The chain carries TRBV19 and TRBJ1-2; 9 nucleotides line up with TRBD1. The CDR3 covers 14 residues. V was pared by 6 bases and J by 2 bases, with 4 bases of the junction left unmatched. CDR1 LNHDA and CDR2 SQIVND come from the germline V gene (reference sequence).

The chain is built from TRBV6-1 and TRBJ1-2, with no clear D. Germline CDR1 reads MNHNS; CDR2 reads SASEGT. The CDR3 is 17 residues long. Trimming removed 3 bases from V and 4 bases from J, with 21 bases in between. The CDR3 region has the DNA TGTGCCAGCAGTGATAAGGACCGACCCAGGAGCCTCTATGGCTACACCTTC. Protein: CASSDKDRPRSLYGYTF.